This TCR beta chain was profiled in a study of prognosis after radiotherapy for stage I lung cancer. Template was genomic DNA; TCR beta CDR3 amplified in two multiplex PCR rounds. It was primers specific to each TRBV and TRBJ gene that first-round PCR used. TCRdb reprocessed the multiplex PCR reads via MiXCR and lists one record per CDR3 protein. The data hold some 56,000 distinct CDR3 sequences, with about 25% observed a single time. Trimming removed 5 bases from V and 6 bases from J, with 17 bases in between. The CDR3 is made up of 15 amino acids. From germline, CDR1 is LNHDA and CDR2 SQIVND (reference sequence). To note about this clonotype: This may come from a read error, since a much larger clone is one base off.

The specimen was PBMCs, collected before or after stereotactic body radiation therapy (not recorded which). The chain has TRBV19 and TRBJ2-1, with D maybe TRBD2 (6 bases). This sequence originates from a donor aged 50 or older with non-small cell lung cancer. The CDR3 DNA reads TGTGCCAGTAGTCCGCGCGGGTGGGGGGTCAATGAGCAGTTCTTC. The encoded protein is CASSPRGWGVNEQFF.